This is a list of T cell receptor beta chains from one sample in a study of cytomegalovirus exposure and HLA in healthy donors. Here immunoSEQ multiplex PCR was the method, and the copy in TCRdb shows in-frame clones only, minus some. The sample records roughly 40,000 clones, around 81% being singletons. Source material: PBMCs. The receptors here all came from a middle-aged woman in good health and CMV-seronegative. Both conserved end residues are part of each CDR3. Each record gives: clone size, D gene, V gene, J gene, CDR3 DNA, CDR3 protein. A D gene is named only where the DNA matches it firmly. Expanded clones are given a class, and other clones once, few, many or no size at all.

abundance: NA
d_gene: NA
v_gene: TRBV19
j_gene: TRBJ2-6
CDR3nt: TGTGCCAGTAGCCCACAGGTCTCTGGGGCCAACGTCCTGACTTTC
CDR3aa: CASSPQVSGANVLTF

abundance: once
d_gene: NA
v_gene: TRBV6-5
j_gene: TRBJ2-7
CDR3nt: TGTGCCAGCAGCCTACAGCAGACAGGCTTCTACGAGCAGTACTTC
CDR3aa: CASSLQQTGFYEQYF

abundance: NA
d_gene: TRBD1
v_gene: TRBV6-6
j_gene: TRBJ2-5
CDR3nt: TGTGCCAGCAGTTACTCTCGGACAGGGGGGGAGACCCAGTACTTC
CDR3aa: CASSYSRTGGETQYF

abundance: few
d_gene: NA
v_gene: TRBV9
j_gene: TRBJ1-1
CDR3nt: TGTGCCAGCAGCGTAGATTTATACACTGAAGCTTTCTTT
CDR3aa: CASSVDLYTEAFF

abundance: few
d_gene: TRBD2
v_gene: TRBV4-2
j_gene: TRBJ2-7
CDR3nt: TGTGCCAGCAGCCCGGCGGGACTAGCGGTATCCTACGAGCAGTACTTC
CDR3aa: CASSPAGLAVSYEQYF

abundance: NA
d_gene: NA
v_gene: TRBV12-2
j_gene: TRBJ2-7
CDR3nt: TGTGCAAGTCGTATGGGACAGGGGCACGAGCAGTACTTC
CDR3aa: CASRMGQGHEQYF

abundance: NA
d_gene: NA
v_gene: TRBV7-2
j_gene: TRBJ1-6
CDR3nt: TGTGCCAGCAGCCAAGACAGCTCCTATAATTCACCCCTCCACTTT
CDR3aa: CASSQDSSYNSPLHF

abundance: NA
d_gene: TRBD1
v_gene: TRBV5-1
j_gene: TRBJ1-1
CDR3nt: TGCGCCAGCAGCTTGCACGACAGGGGGACTGAAGCTTTCTTT
CDR3aa: CASSLHDRGTEAFF

abundance: NA
d_gene: TRBD2
v_gene: TRBV5-1
j_gene: TRBJ2-2
CDR3nt: TGCGCCAGCAGCTTGGAACGAGCGGGGCACACCGGGGAGCTGTTTTTT
CDR3aa: CASSLERAGHTGELFF

abundance: once
d_gene: TRBD1
v_gene: TRBV6-1
j_gene: TRBJ1-2
CDR3nt: TGTGCCAGCAGAGAGACAGGGGGCATGAGCTACACCTTC
CDR3aa: CASRETGGMSYTF

abundance: NA
d_gene: NA
v_gene: TRBV7-9
j_gene: TRBJ2-7
CDR3nt: TGTGCCAGCAGCCTCCGTGGACAGTCTAGCTCCTACGAGCAGTACTTC
CDR3aa: CASSLRGQSSSYEQYF

abundance: NA
d_gene: NA
v_gene: TRBV5-6
j_gene: TRBJ1-1
CDR3nt: TGTGCCAGCAGCCTTCGGGGGGCGAACACTGAAGCTTTCTTT
CDR3aa: CASSLRGANTEAFF

abundance: NA
d_gene: TRBD1
v_gene: TRBV29-1
j_gene: TRBJ2-7
CDR3nt: TGCAGCGTTGAAGAGAGCCGGACAGGGAGTTACGAGCAGTACTTC
CDR3aa: CSVEESRTGSYEQYF

abundance: NA
d_gene: NA
v_gene: TRBV7-9
j_gene: TRBJ1-2
CDR3nt: TGTGCCAGCAGTCATACATCTGGCTACACCTTC
CDR3aa: CASSHTSGYTF

abundance: NA
d_gene: TRBD1
v_gene: TRBV29-1
j_gene: TRBJ1-5
CDR3nt: TGCAGCGTTGTTGGCTGCAGGGGGACAGACTTTTGGCCCCAGCATTTT
CDR3aa: CSVVGCRGTDFWPQHF

abundance: NA
d_gene: NA
v_gene: TRBV4-3
j_gene: TRBJ2-3
CDR3nt: TGCGCCAGCAGCCAAGATAGGGGGTTTAGGGGTAATACGCAGTATTTT
CDR3aa: CASSQDRGFRGNTQYF

abundance: NA
d_gene: NA
v_gene: TRBV7-8
j_gene: TRBJ1-6
CDR3nt: TGTGCCAGCAGTGCGTCCTATAATTCACCCCTCCACTTT
CDR3aa: CASSASYNSPLHF

abundance: NA
d_gene: NA
v_gene: TRBV11-2
j_gene: TRBJ1-3
CDR3nt: TGTGGAACGGGCTCTGGAAACACCATATATTTT
CDR3aa: CGTGSGNTIYF

abundance: NA
d_gene: NA
v_gene: TRBV5-1
j_gene: TRBJ2-5
CDR3nt: TGCGCCAGCAGCTTGGTGGGGCGAGAGACCCAGTACTTC
CDR3aa: CASSLVGRETQYF

abundance: NA
d_gene: NA
v_gene: TRBV5-1
j_gene: TRBJ1-6
CDR3nt: TGCGCCAGCAGCTTCGGAGGGTTTGTCGATAATTCACCCCTCCACTTT
CDR3aa: CASSFGGFVDNSPLHF

abundance: NA
d_gene: TRBD1
v_gene: TRBV4-1
j_gene: TRBJ2-2
CDR3nt: TGCGCCAGCAGCCAAGACCCGACAGGGACCTTGAACACCGGGGAGCTGTTTTTT
CDR3aa: CASSQDPTGTLNTGELFF

abundance: NA
d_gene: TRBD2
v_gene: TRBV19
j_gene: TRBJ2-1
CDR3nt: TGTGCCGTAGCCTCTCGCGGGGGGGCCAGTGAGCAGTTCTTC
CDR3aa: CAVASRGGASEQFF

abundance: NA
d_gene: NA
v_gene: TRBV7-2
j_gene: TRBJ1-1
CDR3nt: TGTGCCAGCAGCAGGACAGTGAACACTGAAGCTTTCTTT
CDR3aa: CASSRTVNTEAFF

abundance: NA
d_gene: NA
v_gene: TRBV9
j_gene: TRBJ2-5
CDR3nt: TGTGCCAGCAGCAGACAGTTAAGCGGGTTGCAAGAGACCCAGTACTTC
CDR3aa: CASSRQLSGLQETQYF

abundance: NA
d_gene: NA
v_gene: TRBV28
j_gene: TRBJ1-2
CDR3nt: TGTGCCAGCGGAGGGATCTATGGCTACACCTTC
CDR3aa: CASGGIYGYTF

abundance: NA
d_gene: NA
v_gene: TRBV27
j_gene: TRBJ1-1
CDR3nt: TGTGCCAGCAGTTTATCAGTTAAGCCGGACACTGAAGCTTTCTTT
CDR3aa: CASSLSVKPDTEAFF

abundance: NA
d_gene: NA
v_gene: TRBV18
j_gene: TRBJ1-6
CDR3nt: TGTGCCAGCTCACCAGGCTGGGTCGGGGATAATTCACCCCTCCACTTT
CDR3aa: CASSPGWVGDNSPLHF

abundance: NA
d_gene: NA
v_gene: TRBV4-1
j_gene: TRBJ2-1
CDR3nt: TGCGCCAGCAGCCAAGGCTTTGTCAGGGGACGCAGCCGGTACAATGAGCAGTTCTTC
CDR3aa: CASSQGFVRGRSRYNEQFF

abundance: NA
d_gene: TRBD2
v_gene: TRBV7-6
j_gene: TRBJ2-7
CDR3nt: TGTGCCAGCAGCGCCACTAGCGGGGGGACCTACGAGCAGTACTTC
CDR3aa: CASSATSGGTYEQYF

abundance: NA
d_gene: TRBD1
v_gene: TRBV5-1
j_gene: TRBJ1-6
CDR3nt: TGCGCCAGCAAACGGGACAGTAATTCACCCCTCCACTTT
CDR3aa: CASKRDSNSPLHF

abundance: NA
d_gene: TRBD2
v_gene: TRBV4-2
j_gene: TRBJ2-5
CDR3nt: TGTGCCAGCAGCCAGAAACTAGCGGGGGGCCTCCAGGGGGGCCAGTACTTC
CDR3aa: CASSQKLAGGLQGGQYF

abundance: NA
d_gene: NA
v_gene: TRBV6-6
j_gene: TRBJ2-7
CDR3nt: TGTGCCAGCACGGAGGGACAGCTATATTCCTACGAGCAGTACTTC
CDR3aa: CASTEGQLYSYEQYF

abundance: NA
d_gene: TRBD2
v_gene: TRBV10-2
j_gene: TRBJ2-1
CDR3nt: TGCGCCAGCAAAAGAGTCGGGGGGGCCGGGTCGTACAATGAGCAGTTCTTC
CDR3aa: CASKRVGGAGSYNEQFF

abundance: NA
d_gene: TRBD2
v_gene: TRBV13
j_gene: TRBJ2-1
CDR3nt: TGTGCCAGCAGCTCCACGGGGGGTGCTCAGTTCTTC
CDR3aa: CASSSTGGAQFF

abundance: once
d_gene: NA
v_gene: TRBV7-6
j_gene: TRBJ1-4
CDR3nt: TGTGCCAGCAGCTTTAACAGAAATGAAAAACTGTTTTTT
CDR3aa: CASSFNRNEKLFF

abundance: NA
d_gene: TRBD1
v_gene: TRBV4-3
j_gene: TRBJ1-6
CDR3nt: TGCGCCAGCAGCCAAGGACAGGGGGCGTTTTCACCCCTCCACTTT
CDR3aa: CASSQGQGAFSPLHF

abundance: NA
d_gene: NA
v_gene: TRBV28
j_gene: TRBJ1-1
CDR3nt: TGTGCCAGCAGTCCCCGTCTGGACAGCCCTGGGGAAGCTTTCTTT
CDR3aa: CASSPRLDSPGEAFF

abundance: few
d_gene: TRBD1
v_gene: TRBV7-8
j_gene: TRBJ2-3
CDR3nt: TGTGCCAGCAGCTTAGACTTCGGGACAGGGGTTACAGATACGCAGTATTTT
CDR3aa: CASSLDFGTGVTDTQYF

abundance: once
d_gene: NA
v_gene: TRBV6-5
j_gene: TRBJ1-3
CDR3nt: TGTGCCAGCAGTTACTCCCTCGGCTCTGGAAACACCATATATTTT
CDR3aa: CASSYSLGSGNTIYF

abundance: NA
d_gene: NA
v_gene: TRBV5-6
j_gene: TRBJ2-5
CDR3nt: TGTGCCAGCAGTCTTTGGGGGGTAATGGATGAGACCCAGTACTTC
CDR3aa: CASSLWGVMDETQYF

abundance: NA
d_gene: NA
v_gene: TRBV18
j_gene: TRBJ1-6
CDR3nt: TGTGCCAGCTCACCACAATCGAATTCACCCCTCCACTTT
CDR3aa: CASSPQSNSPLHF

abundance: NA
d_gene: NA
v_gene: TRBV5-7
j_gene: TRBJ2-5
CDR3nt: TGTGCCAGCAGCTCATTGGCAGGGCAAGAGACCCAGTACTTC
CDR3aa: CASSSLAGQETQYF

abundance: NA
d_gene: TRBD2
v_gene: TRBV27
j_gene: TRBJ2-2
CDR3nt: TGCGCCAGCAGTTTACTAGCGGGGGGCGCGAACACCGGGGAGCTGTTTTTT
CDR3aa: CASSLLAGGANTGELFF

abundance: NA
d_gene: NA
v_gene: TRBV16
j_gene: TRBJ1-4
CDR3nt: TGTGCCAGCAGCCAACACAGGGAGGGAGAAAAACTGTTTTTT
CDR3aa: CASSQHREGEKLFF

abundance: NA
d_gene: NA
v_gene: TRBV19
j_gene: TRBJ2-1
CDR3nt: TGTGCCAGTAGTATAGATAAGCTTCTGGGCGATGAGCAGTTCTTC
CDR3aa: CASSIDKLLGDEQFF

abundance: NA
d_gene: NA
v_gene: TRBV28
j_gene: TRBJ2-5
CDR3nt: TGTGCCAGCAGTTTGCGTCTTGAGCTCCGGGAGACCCAGTACTTC
CDR3aa: CASSLRLELRETQYF

abundance: NA
d_gene: NA
v_gene: TRBV28
j_gene: TRBJ1-6
CDR3nt: TGTGCCAGCAGTTTCAGGGGCAGGGGACCAAATTCACCCCTCCACTTT
CDR3aa: CASSFRGRGPNSPLHF

abundance: NA
d_gene: TRBD2
v_gene: TRBV5-1
j_gene: TRBJ2-5
CDR3nt: TGCGCCAGCAGCCTCGGGGGGGTACGAGAGACCCAGTACTTC
CDR3aa: CASSLGGVRETQYF

abundance: once
d_gene: TRBD1
v_gene: TRBV18
j_gene: TRBJ1-4
CDR3nt: TGTGCCAGCTCACAACAGGGGTTGGATGAAAAACTGTTTTTT
CDR3aa: CASSQQGLDEKLFF

abundance: NA
d_gene: TRBD1
v_gene: TRBV7-9
j_gene: TRBJ2-4
CDR3nt: TGTGCCAGCAGCGCCCCCGGGACAGGCGGAAACATTCAGTACTTC
CDR3aa: CASSAPGTGGNIQYF

abundance: NA
d_gene: NA
v_gene: TRBV29-1
j_gene: TRBJ1-1
CDR3nt: TGCAGCGCTATGACACTGGAGAACACTGAAGCTTTCTTT
CDR3aa: CSAMTLENTEAFF

abundance: NA
d_gene: NA
v_gene: TRBV4-1
j_gene: TRBJ2-3
CDR3nt: TGCGCCAGCAGCCAAACGGAGGACTCCCTGACGCAGTATTTT
CDR3aa: CASSQTEDSLTQYF

abundance: NA
d_gene: TRBD1
v_gene: TRBV4-2
j_gene: TRBJ1-1
CDR3nt: TGTGCCAGCAGCCAAGGGACAGGAGCTCGGATGAACACTGAAGCTTTCTTT
CDR3aa: CASSQGTGARMNTEAFF

abundance: NA
d_gene: NA
v_gene: TRBV7-2
j_gene: TRBJ2-2
CDR3nt: TGTGCCAGCAGCCTGCAGGGATCTCTGAGCACCGGGGAGCTGTTTTTT
CDR3aa: CASSLQGSLSTGELFF

abundance: NA
d_gene: TRBD1
v_gene: TRBV13
j_gene: TRBJ2-7
CDR3nt: TGTGCCAGCAGCCCCAGGGGGCACTCCTACGAGCAGTACTTC
CDR3aa: CASSPRGHSYEQYF

abundance: NA
d_gene: NA
v_gene: TRBV28
j_gene: TRBJ1-6
CDR3nt: TGTGCCAGCAGCCGTAGTAATTCACCCCTCCACTTT
CDR3aa: CASSRSNSPLHF

abundance: NA
d_gene: NA
v_gene: TRBV27
j_gene: TRBJ1-6
CDR3nt: TGTGCCAGCAGTTTGACAGGCGCGAAGCCCCTCCACTTT
CDR3aa: CASSLTGAKPLHF